The sample holds a few counts of the clone carrying this T cell receptor beta chain. This sample is part of a study of T cell changes during pregnancy in multiple sclerosis. TCRdb's table, derived via immunoSEQ multiplex PCR, lists solely in-frame clones and lacks some. The sample comprises 60,000 to 65,000 clones, less than 95% of which are singletons, and 2% to 2.5% rests with the top ten. This CDR3 is built from 14 residues. V gave up 5 bases and J gave up 2 bases; unmatched junction bases: 2. Germline CDR1 SGHTA, CDR2 FQGTGA. The source was peripheral blood, collected in the second trimester of pregnancy. This receptor was identified in a female donor in good health, enrolled as a control in a pregnancy study. The chain is built from TRBV7-3 and TRBJ1-2, with 10 bases matching TRBD1. The CDR3 spells CASSPGQGNYGYTF. For the CDR3, the DNA is TGTGCCAGCAGCCCGGGACAGGGGAACTATGGCTACACCTTC.